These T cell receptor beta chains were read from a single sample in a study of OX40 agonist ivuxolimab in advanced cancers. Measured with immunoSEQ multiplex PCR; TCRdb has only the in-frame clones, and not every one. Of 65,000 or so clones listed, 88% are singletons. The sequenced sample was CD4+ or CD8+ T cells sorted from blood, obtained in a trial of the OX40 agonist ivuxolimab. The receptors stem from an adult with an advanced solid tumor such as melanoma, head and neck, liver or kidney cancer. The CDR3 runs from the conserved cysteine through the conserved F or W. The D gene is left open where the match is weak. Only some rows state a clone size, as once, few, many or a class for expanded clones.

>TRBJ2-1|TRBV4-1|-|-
TGCGCCAGCAGCCAAGCTCGTGCCAATGAGCAGTTCTTC
CASSQARANEQFF
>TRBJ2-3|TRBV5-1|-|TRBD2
TGCGCCAGCAGCGACCCTAGCGGGGGGCAGGATACGCAGTATTTT
CASSDPSGGQDTQYF
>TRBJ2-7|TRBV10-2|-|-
TGCGCCAGCAGTTTCGGGGACAATACCCAGCAGTACTTC
CASSFGDNTQQYF
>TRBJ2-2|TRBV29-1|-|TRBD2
TGCAGCGTTGACCCCGGGACTAGCGGGAGGGCGTACACCGGGGAGCTGTTTTTT
CSVDPGTSGRAYTGELFF
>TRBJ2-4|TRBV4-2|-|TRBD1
TGTGCCAGCAGCCAAGGTTGGAACAGGGGGCTCAAAAACATTCAGTACTTC
CASSQGWNRGLKNIQYF
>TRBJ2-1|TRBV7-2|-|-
TGTGCCAGCAGGTACGACTTTGATGAGCAGTTCTTC
CASRYDFDEQFF
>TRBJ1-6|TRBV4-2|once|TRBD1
TGTGCCAGCAGCCAAGATAGTGGGACAGGATCACCCCTCCACTTT
CASSQDSGTGSPLHF
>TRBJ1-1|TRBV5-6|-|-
TGTGCCAGCTTTCGAGGGGCTGGCGCTGAAGCTTTCTTT
CASFRGAGAEAFF
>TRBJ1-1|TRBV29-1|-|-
TGCAGCGTGACGAAGTCAGGACAATCGAACACTGAAGCTTTCTTT
CSVTKSGQSNTEAFF
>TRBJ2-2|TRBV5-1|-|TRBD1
TGCGCCAGCAGCTTGGGACAGGGGATCGGGGAGCTGTTTTTT
CASSLGQGIGELFF
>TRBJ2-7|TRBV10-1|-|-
TGCGCCAGCAGTACTGGGGACGAAGCCTACGAGCAGTACTTC
CASSTGDEAYEQYF
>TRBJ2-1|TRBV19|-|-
TGTGCCAGTCGTCGGGCAGTGGGTTACAATGAGCAGTTCTTC
CASRRAVGYNEQFF
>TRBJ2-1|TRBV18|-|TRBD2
TGTGCCAGCTCATCCAATAGCGGGAGAGTGGGACGCAATGAGCAGTTCTTC
CASSSNSGRVGRNEQFF
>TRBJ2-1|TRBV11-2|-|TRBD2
TGTGCCAGCAGCTTGGGACTAGCCAACAATGAGCAGTTCTTC
CASSLGLANNEQFF
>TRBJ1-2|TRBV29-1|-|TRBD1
TGCAGCGTTCGGGACAGGGATTTAGGCGGCTACACCTTC
CSVRDRDLGGYTF
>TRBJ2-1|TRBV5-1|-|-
TGCGCCAGCAGCTTGATGGAGGGGGCTACCTACAATGAGCAGTTCTTC
CASSLMEGATYNEQFF
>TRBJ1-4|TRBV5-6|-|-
TGTGCCAGCACCATTTCGGGCAGGGATGAAAAACTGTTTTTT
CASTISGRDEKLFF
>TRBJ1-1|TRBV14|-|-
TGTGCCAGCAGCCAACCCGGGGGGGTGAGAACTGAAGCTTTCTTT
CASSQPGGVRTEAFF
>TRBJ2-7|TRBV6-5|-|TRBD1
TGTGCCAGCAGTTACGGACAGGGGGCCTACGAGCAGTACTTC
CASSYGQGAYEQYF
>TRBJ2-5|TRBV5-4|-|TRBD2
TGTGCCAGCAGCCCGTTCTCGGGAGGCGAGACCCAGTACTTC
CASSPFSGGETQYF
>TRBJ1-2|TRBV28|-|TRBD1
TGTGCCAGCAGGTTGACAGGGCCTAACTATGGCTACACCTTC
CASRLTGPNYGYTF
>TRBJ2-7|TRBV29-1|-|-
TGCAGCGCCCCAGGGGGGGGGTACGAGCAGTACTTC
CSAPGGGYEQYF
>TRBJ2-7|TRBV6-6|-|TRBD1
TGTGCCAGCACCTCGGGACAGACAAAGTCCTACGAGCAGTACTTC
CASTSGQTKSYEQYF
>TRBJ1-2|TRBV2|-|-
TGTGCCAGCAGTCGAGGACGGCTGGACTATGGCTACACCTTC
CASSRGRLDYGYTF
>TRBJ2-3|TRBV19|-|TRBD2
TGTGCCAGTAGCGAAGCGGGAGGCACAGATACGCAGTATTTT
CASSEAGGTDTQYF
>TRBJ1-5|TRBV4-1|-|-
TGCGCCAGCAGCCCCCACTCGGCTAGGGGACCTCAGCCCCAGCATTTT
CASSPHSARGPQPQHF
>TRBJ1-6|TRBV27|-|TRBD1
TGTGCCAGCAGTTTCGGGACAGTAAATTCACCCCTCCACTTT
CASSFGTVNSPLHF
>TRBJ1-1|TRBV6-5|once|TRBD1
TGTGCCAGCAGATTTGGACAGGGGGCAACTGAAGCTTTCTTT
CASRFGQGATEAFF
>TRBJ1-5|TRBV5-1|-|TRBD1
TGCGCCAGCAGCTTGGCCGGACAGGGGAATCAGCCCCAGCATTTT
CASSLAGQGNQPQHF
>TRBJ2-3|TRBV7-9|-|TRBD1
TGTGCCAGCAGCGGGAGGACAGGGGCCACAGATACGCAGTATTTT
CASSGRTGATDTQYF